This paragraph reports one T cell receptor beta chain. Germline CDR1 and CDR2: LNHDA and SQIVND (reference sequence). The length of the CDR3 is 15 residues. V shed 3 bases, J shed 2 bases, and the junction held 7 bases outside the gene matches. Grouping used clinical history reported by participants in a survey and questionnaire. This sample is part of a study of blood T cell repertoires in COVID-19. Study as a whole: Whether acute or convalescent, the COVID-19 samples came from the United States, Italy and Spain. PBMCs, B-cell-depleted T cells, or T cells were the source of the cDNA or gDNA that made up the material.

Authors' processing steps: Estimates of nucleated cell counts were drawn from the amplification of reference gene primers. Method: immunoSEQ multiplex PCR; TCRdb's copy keeps in-frame clones and lacks some. D and trimming were read from the DNA, whereas the V and J calls and clone size are those reported in that table. The table records 300,000 to 400,000 clones, roughly 87% of them present only once. The genes are TRBV19 and TRBJ2-7; TRBD1 matches at 7 bases. The receptor was isolated from a woman aged 30 to 39 who had recovered from COVID-19. The material sequenced was PBMCs or T cells enriched from blood (not recorded which). CDR3 protein: CASSISRTGAYEQYF. The CDR3 bases are TGTGCCAGTAGTATTTCGCGAACAGGGGCCTACGAGCAGTACTTC.